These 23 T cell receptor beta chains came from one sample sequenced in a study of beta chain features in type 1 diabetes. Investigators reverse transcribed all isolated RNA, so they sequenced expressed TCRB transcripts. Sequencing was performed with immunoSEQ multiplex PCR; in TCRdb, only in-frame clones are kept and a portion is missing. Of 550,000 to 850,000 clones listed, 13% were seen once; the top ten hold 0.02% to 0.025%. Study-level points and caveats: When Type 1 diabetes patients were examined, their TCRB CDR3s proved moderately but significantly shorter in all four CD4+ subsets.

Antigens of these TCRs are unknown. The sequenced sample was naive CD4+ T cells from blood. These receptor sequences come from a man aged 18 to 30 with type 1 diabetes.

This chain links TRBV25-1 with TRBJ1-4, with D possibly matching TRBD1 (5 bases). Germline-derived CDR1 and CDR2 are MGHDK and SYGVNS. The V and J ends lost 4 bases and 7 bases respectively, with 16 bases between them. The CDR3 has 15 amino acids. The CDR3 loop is CASSGLGARGEKLFF. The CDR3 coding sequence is TGTGCCAGCAGTGGCCTCGGGGCGCGTGGTGAAAAACTGTTTTTT. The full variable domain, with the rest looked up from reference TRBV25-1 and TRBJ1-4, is EADIYQTPRYLVIGTGKKITLECSQTMGHDKMYWYQQDPGMELHLIHYSYGVNSTEKGDLSSESTVSRIRTEHFPLTLESARPSHTSQYLCASSGLGARGEKLFFGSGTQLSVL.

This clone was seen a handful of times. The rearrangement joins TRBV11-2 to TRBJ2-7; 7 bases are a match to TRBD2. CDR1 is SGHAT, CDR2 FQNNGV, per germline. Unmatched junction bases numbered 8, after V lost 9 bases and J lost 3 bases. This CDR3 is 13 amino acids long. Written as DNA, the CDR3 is TGTGCCAGTGGGTATAGCGGGCGCTACGAGCAGTACTTC. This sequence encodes CASGYSGRYEQYF.

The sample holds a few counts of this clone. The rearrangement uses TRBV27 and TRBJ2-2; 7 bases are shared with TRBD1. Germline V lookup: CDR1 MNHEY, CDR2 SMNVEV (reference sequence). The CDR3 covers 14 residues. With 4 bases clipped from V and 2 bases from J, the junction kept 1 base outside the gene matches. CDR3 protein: CASSWDRNTGELFF. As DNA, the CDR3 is TGTGCCAGCAGTTGGGACAGAAACACCGGGGAGCTGTTTTTT.

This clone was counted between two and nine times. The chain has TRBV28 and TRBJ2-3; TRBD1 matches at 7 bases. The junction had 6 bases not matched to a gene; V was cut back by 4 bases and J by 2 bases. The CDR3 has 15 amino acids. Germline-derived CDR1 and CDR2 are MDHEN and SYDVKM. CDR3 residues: CASSYPGQPTDTQYF. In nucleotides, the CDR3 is TGTGCCAGCAGTTACCCGGGACAGCCCACAGATACGCAGTATTTT.

CDR3 protein: CAISEATGLQRPTTDTQYF. CDR3 DNA: TGTGCCATCAGTGAGGCGACGGGACTCCAGCGCCCTACCACAGATACGCAGTATTTT. The genes are TRBV10-3 and TRBJ2-3; maybe TRBD2 (6 bases). The CDR3 has 19 amino acids. V shed 2 bases and J shed 2 bases, with 23 bases lying between them. Germline CDR1 ENHRY, CDR2 SYGVKD.

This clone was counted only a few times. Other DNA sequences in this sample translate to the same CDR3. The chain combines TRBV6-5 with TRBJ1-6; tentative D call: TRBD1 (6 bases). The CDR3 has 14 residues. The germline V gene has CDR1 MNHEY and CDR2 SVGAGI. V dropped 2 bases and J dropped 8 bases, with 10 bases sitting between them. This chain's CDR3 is CASSYGGGDSPLHF. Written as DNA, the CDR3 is TGTGCCAGCAGTTACGGGGGGGGCGATTCACCCCTCCACTTT.

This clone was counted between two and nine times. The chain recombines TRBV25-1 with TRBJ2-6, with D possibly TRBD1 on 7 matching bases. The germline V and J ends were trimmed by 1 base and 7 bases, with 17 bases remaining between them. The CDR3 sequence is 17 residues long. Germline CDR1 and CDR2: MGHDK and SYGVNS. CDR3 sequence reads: CASSESEGADDANVLTF. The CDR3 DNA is TGTGCCAGCAGTGAATCGGAGGGGGCTGACGACGCCAACGTCCTGACTTTC.

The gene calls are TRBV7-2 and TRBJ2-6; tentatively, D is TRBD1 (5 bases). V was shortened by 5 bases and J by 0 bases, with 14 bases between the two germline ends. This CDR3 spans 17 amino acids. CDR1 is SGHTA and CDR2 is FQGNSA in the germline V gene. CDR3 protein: CASSEGVRISGANVLTF. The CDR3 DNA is TGTGCCAGCAGCGAAGGGGTTCGTATCTCTGGGGCCAACGTCCTGACTTTC.

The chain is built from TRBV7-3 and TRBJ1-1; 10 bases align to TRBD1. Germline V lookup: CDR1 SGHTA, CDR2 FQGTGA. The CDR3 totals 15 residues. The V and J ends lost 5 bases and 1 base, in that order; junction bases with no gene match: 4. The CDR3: CASSPGTGENTEAFF. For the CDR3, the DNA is TGTGCCAGCAGCCCGGGGACAGGGGAGAACACTGAAGCTTTCTTT.

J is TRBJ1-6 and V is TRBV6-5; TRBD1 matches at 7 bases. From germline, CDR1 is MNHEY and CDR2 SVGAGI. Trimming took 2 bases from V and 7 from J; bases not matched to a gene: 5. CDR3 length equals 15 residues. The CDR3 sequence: CASSYEGQLNSPLHF. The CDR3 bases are TGTGCCAGCAGTTACGAGGGACAGTTAAATTCACCCCTCCACTTT.

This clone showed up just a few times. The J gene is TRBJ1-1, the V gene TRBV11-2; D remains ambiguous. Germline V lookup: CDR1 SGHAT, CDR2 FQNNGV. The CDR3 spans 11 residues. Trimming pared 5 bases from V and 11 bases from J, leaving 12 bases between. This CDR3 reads CASSPGTTAFF. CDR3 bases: TGTGCCAGCAGCCCGGGCACTACGGCTTTCTTT.

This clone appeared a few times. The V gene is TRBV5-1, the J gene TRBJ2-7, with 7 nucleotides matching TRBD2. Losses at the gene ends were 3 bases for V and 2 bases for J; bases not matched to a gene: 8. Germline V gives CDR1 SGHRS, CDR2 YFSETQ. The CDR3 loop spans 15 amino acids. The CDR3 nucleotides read TGCGCCAGCAGCTCCAGCGGGGAACACACCTACGAGCAGTACTTC. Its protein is CASSSSGEHTYEQYF.

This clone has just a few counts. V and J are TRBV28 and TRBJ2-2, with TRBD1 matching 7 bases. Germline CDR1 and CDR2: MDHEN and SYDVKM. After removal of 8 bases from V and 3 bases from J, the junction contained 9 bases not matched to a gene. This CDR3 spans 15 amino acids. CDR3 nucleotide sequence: TGTGCCAGCTGGCCCGGGACAGTCTACACCGGGGAGCTGTTTTTT. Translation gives CASWPGTVYTGELFF.

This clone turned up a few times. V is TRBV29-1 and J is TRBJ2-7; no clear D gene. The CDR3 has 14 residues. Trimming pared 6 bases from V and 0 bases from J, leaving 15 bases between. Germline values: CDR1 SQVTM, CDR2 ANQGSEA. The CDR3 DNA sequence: TGCAGCGTACACACGGGCCTACACTCCTACGAGCAGTACTTC. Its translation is CSVHTGLHSYEQYF.

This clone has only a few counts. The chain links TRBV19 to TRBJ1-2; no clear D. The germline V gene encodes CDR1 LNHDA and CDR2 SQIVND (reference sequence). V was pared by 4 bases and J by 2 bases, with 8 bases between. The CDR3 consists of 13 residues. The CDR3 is CASSSAQNYGYTF. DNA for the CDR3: TGTGCCAGTAGTAGCGCCCAGAACTATGGCTACACCTTC. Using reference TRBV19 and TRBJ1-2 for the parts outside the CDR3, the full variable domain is DGGITQSPKYLFRKEGQNVTLSCEQNLNHDAMYWYRQDPGQGLRLIYYSQIVNDFQKGDIAEGYSVSREKKESFPLTVTSAQKNPTAFYLCASSSAQNYGYTFGSGTRLTVV.

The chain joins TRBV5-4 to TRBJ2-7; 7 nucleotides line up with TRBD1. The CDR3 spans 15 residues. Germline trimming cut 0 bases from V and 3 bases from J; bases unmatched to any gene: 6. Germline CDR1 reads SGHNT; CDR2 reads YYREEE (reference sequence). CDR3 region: CASSLVDRAHYEQYF. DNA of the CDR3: TGTGCCAGCAGCTTGGTAGACAGGGCCCACTACGAGCAGTACTTC.

The CDR3 DNA follows: TGTGCCAGCGGATTCCCCCGGCAGGGCGGGGATACGCAGTATTTT. Amino acids: CASGFPRQGGDTQYF. The chain combines TRBV28 with TRBJ2-3; D possibly matches TRBD1 or TRBD2 (5 bases each). Germline-derived CDR1 and CDR2 are MDHEN and SYDVKM. The V and J ends lost 8 bases and 6 bases respectively, with 21 bases between them. The CDR3 totals 15 residues. The variable domain in full, completed from reference TRBV28 and TRBJ2-3, reads DVKVTQSSRYLVKRTGEKVFLECVQDMDHENMFWYRQDPGLGLRLIYFSYDVKMKEKGDIPEGYSVSREKKERFSLILESASTNQTSMYLCASGFPRQGGDTQYFGPGTRLTVL.

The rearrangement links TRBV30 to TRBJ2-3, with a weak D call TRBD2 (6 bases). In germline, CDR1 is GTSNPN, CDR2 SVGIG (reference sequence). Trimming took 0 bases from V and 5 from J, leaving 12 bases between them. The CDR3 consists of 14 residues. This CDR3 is CAWSVGGTVDTQYF. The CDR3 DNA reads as TGTGCCTGGAGTGTAGGAGGGACGGTAGATACGCAGTATTTT.

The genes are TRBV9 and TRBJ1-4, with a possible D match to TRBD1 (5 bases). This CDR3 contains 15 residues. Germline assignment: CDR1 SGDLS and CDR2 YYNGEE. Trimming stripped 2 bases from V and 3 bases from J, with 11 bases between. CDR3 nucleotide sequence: TGTGCCAGCAGCGTTTTTCGGGACGCTAATGAAAAACTGTTTTTT. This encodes CASSVFRDANEKLFF.

In nucleotides, the CDR3 is TGCGCCAGCAGCCCGAGGGGGCTGGTGACGGAGACCCAGTACTTC. It codes for CASSPRGLVTETQYF. The chain carries TRBV4-1 and TRBJ2-5, with TRBD1 matching 7 bases. The length of the CDR3 is 15 residues. V trimming: 4 bases; J trimming: 5 bases; junction bases outside the gene matches: 10. In germline, CDR1 is MGHRA, CDR2 YSYEKL.

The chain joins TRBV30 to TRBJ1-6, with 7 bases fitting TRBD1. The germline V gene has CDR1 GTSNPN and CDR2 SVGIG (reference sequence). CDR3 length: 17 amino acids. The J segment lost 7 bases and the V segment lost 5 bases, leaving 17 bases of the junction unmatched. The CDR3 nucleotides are TGTGCCTGGGGAAGGTCAAAGACGGGACAGTCAAATTCACCCCTCCACTTT. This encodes CAWGRSKTGQSNSPLHF.

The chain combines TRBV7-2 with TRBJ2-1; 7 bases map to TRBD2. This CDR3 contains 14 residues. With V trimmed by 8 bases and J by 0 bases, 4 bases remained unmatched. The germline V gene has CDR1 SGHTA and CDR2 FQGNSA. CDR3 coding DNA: TGTGCCAGCCAAGCGGGGAGCTCCTACAATGAGCAGTTCTTC. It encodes CASQAGSSYNEQFF.

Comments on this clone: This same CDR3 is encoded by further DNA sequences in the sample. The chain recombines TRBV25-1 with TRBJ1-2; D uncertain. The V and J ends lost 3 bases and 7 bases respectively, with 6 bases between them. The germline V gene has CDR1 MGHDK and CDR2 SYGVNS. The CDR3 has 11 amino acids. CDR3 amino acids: CASSDGVGYTF. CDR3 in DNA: TGTGCCAGCAGTGACGGGGTTGGCTACACCTTC.